This TCR beta chain was obtained from a study of blood T cell repertoires in COVID-19. The wider study: The samples span acute and convalescent COVID-19 from the United States, Italy and Spain. The cDNA or gDNA used as material had been derived from T cells, B-cell-depleted T cells, or PBMCs.

Per the authors' pipeline: The authors estimated nucleated cell counts from reference gene primer amplification. Using immunoSEQ multiplex PCR, the repertoire was profiled, and TCRdb retains in-frame clones only, with some absent. V and J calls and clone size are as listed in that table; D and trimming were resolved from the DNA. The table records 95,000 to 120,000 clones, around 81% of them present only once. Trimming shortened V by 3 bases and J by 4 bases, and 9 bases separated the two germline ends. The CDR3 contains 12 residues. Germline-derived CDR1 and CDR2 are DFQATT and SNEGSKA (reference sequence).

The V call is TRBV20-1, the J call TRBJ1-2; D unclear. The sequence derives from a woman in her sixties or seventies with acute or convalescent COVID-19. Sequencing was done on a sample of peripheral blood. The CDR3 DNA reads TGCAGTGCTAGTTTCGGGGTCTATGGCTACACCTTC. Translation: CSASFGVYGYTF.